These T cell receptor beta chains were read from a single sample in a study of human T cells and chemical hapten exposure. MiXCR was run by TCRdb on the RACE reads, yielding one entry per CDR3 protein. The table has 70,000 to 90,000 distinct CDR3 sequences, about a tenth seen once; the top ten hold under 4.5%. The specimen was whole blood, collected in connection with sensitization to the hapten diphenylcyclopropenone (DPC). Every receptor here comes from a woman in her forties or fifties with alopecia areata. Some clones in this sample may be carry-over from other donors' samples. Both conserved end residues are part of each CDR3. A D gene is named only where the DNA matches it firmly. Rows may omit the clone size; those that give it use once, few, many or a size class.

v_gene: TRBV7-3
j_gene: TRBJ2-1
d_gene: -
abundance: -
CDR3aa: CASSSLPGVNNEQFF
CDR3nt: TGTGCCAGCAGCTCCCTTCCGGGAGTTAATAATGAGCAGTTCTTC

v_gene: TRBV29-1
j_gene: TRBJ1-2
d_gene: -
abundance: few
CDR3aa: CSVGQGAGYGYTF
CDR3nt: TGCAGCGTTGGGCAGGGCGCTGGCTATGGCTACACCTTC

v_gene: TRBV19
j_gene: TRBJ2-5
d_gene: TRBD2
abundance: -
CDR3aa: CASSRLRAGGVQETQYF
CDR3nt: TGTGCCAGTAGTAGATTAAGGGCGGGAGGAGTCCAAGAGACCCAGTACTTC

v_gene: TRBV18
j_gene: TRBJ2-1
d_gene: -
abundance: many
CDR3aa: CASSPAQAYNEQFF
CDR3nt: TGTGCCAGCTCACCGGCACAGGCCTACAATGAGCAGTTCTTC

v_gene: TRBV12-3/TRBV12-4
j_gene: TRBJ2-7
d_gene: TRBD2
abundance: many
CDR3aa: CASRGAGSSYEQYF
CDR3nt: TGTGCCAGCCGAGGAGCGGGAAGCTCCTACGAGCAGTACTTC

v_gene: TRBV21-1
j_gene: TRBJ2-5
d_gene: -
abundance: -
CDR3aa: CALAGQGNETQYF
CDR3nt: TGTGCCCTTGCGGGGCAGGGGAACGAGACCCAGTACTTC

v_gene: TRBV3-1
j_gene: TRBJ2-3
d_gene: -
abundance: -
CDR3aa: CASSQTTNADTQYF
CDR3nt: TGTGCCAGCAGCCAGACAACCAACGCAGATACGCAGTATTTT

v_gene: TRBV19
j_gene: TRBJ2-7
d_gene: -
abundance: few
CDR3aa: CASSRERAYEQYF
CDR3nt: TGTGCCAGCAGCAGGGAACGGGCCTACGAGCAGTACTTC

v_gene: TRBV29-1
j_gene: TRBJ2-2
d_gene: -
abundance: -
CDR3aa: CSVEHSLNTGELFF
CDR3nt: TGCAGCGTTGAGCACAGCCTGAACACCGGGGAGCTGTTTTTT

v_gene: TRBV4-3
j_gene: TRBJ1-3
d_gene: TRBD1
abundance: few
CDR3aa: CASSQTGWAGNTIYF
CDR3nt: TGCGCCAGCAGCCAGACAGGGTGGGCTGGAAACACCATATATTTT

v_gene: TRBV7-2
j_gene: TRBJ1-5
d_gene: TRBD1
abundance: few
CDR3aa: CASSLLGGQPQHF
CDR3nt: TGTGCCAGCAGCTTACTAGGGGGCCAGCCCCAGCATTTT

v_gene: TRBV20-1
j_gene: TRBJ2-7
d_gene: -
abundance: -
CDR3aa: CSASPTGYYEQYF
CDR3nt: TGCAGTGCTAGCCCCACAGGGTACTACGAGCAGTACTTC

v_gene: TRBV14
j_gene: TRBJ2-1
d_gene: TRBD1
abundance: many
CDR3aa: CASRKRQGADNEQFF
CDR3nt: TGTGCCAGCAGGAAAAGGCAGGGGGCGGACAATGAGCAGTTCTTC

v_gene: TRBV29-1
j_gene: TRBJ2-1
d_gene: -
abundance: few
CDR3aa: CSVGPPGRPYNEQFF
CDR3nt: TGCAGCGTGGGCCCCCCTGGGCGGCCGTACAATGAGCAGTTCTTC

v_gene: TRBV10-3
j_gene: TRBJ2-7
d_gene: -
abundance: many
CDR3aa: CAISELTGNFYEQYF
CDR3nt: TGTGCCATCAGTGAGTTAACCGGGAATTTCTACGAGCAGTACTTC

v_gene: TRBV6-5
j_gene: TRBJ2-1
d_gene: TRBD2
abundance: -
CDR3aa: CASTPQAGVEFF
CDR3nt: TGTGCCAGCACCCCCCAAGCGGGAGTTGAGTTCTTC

v_gene: TRBV7-9
j_gene: TRBJ2-3
d_gene: -
abundance: many
CDR3aa: CASSQIVDTQYF
CDR3nt: TGTGCCAGCAGCCAAATCGTGGATACGCAGTATTTT

v_gene: TRBV10-3
j_gene: TRBJ2-5
d_gene: -
abundance: many
CDR3aa: CAISGLGQETQYF
CDR3nt: TGTGCCATCAGTGGTTTGGGCCAAGAGACCCAGTACTTC

v_gene: TRBV28
j_gene: TRBJ1-2
d_gene: -
abundance: many
CDR3aa: CASSPKGQGRGGHGYTF
CDR3nt: TGTGCCAGCAGTCCTAAGGGGCAGGGAAGGGGTGGACATGGCTACACCTTC

v_gene: TRBV4-1
j_gene: TRBJ2-1
d_gene: -
abundance: -
CDR3aa: CASSQDAGHSLYEQFF
CDR3nt: TGCGCCAGCAGCCAAGATGCGGGACACTCTCTTTATGAGCAGTTCTTC

v_gene: TRBV18
j_gene: TRBJ1-3
d_gene: -
abundance: few
CDR3aa: CASSPLQGSGNTIYF
CDR3nt: TGTGCCAGCTCACCCCTTCAAGGCTCTGGAAACACCATATATTTT

v_gene: TRBV5-1
j_gene: TRBJ2-7
d_gene: TRBD1
abundance: many
CDR3aa: CASSSGTAESEQYF
CDR3nt: TGCGCCAGCAGCTCCGGGACAGCCGAATCGGAGCAGTACTTC

v_gene: TRBV18
j_gene: TRBJ1-4
d_gene: TRBD1
abundance: -
CDR3aa: CASSPVGQGISSEKLFF
CDR3nt: TGTGCCAGCTCACCAGTCGGACAGGGTATAAGTAGCGAAAAACTGTTTTTT

v_gene: TRBV7-2
j_gene: TRBJ2-1
d_gene: -
abundance: many
CDR3aa: CASSFSDYNEQFF
CDR3nt: TGTGCCAGCAGCTTTAGCGACTACAATGAGCAGTTCTTC

v_gene: TRBV21-1
j_gene: TRBJ1-2
d_gene: -
abundance: many
CDR3aa: CASSKAASSAYGYTF
CDR3nt: TGTGCCAGCAGCAAAGCGGCCAGCTCAGCCTATGGCTACACCTTC

v_gene: TRBV18
j_gene: TRBJ1-1
d_gene: TRBD1
abundance: few
CDR3aa: CASSTYRGSAFF
CDR3nt: TGTGCCAGCTCAACATACAGGGGTTCGGCTTTCTTT